The clone carrying this T cell receptor beta chain was detected a few times. Antigen unknown. This CDR3 has 15 amino acids. V was cut by 2 bases and J by 2 bases, with 10 bases left in between. The germline CDR1 and CDR2 sequences are KGHDR and SFDVKD. This record comes from a study of early T cells in non-severe SARS-CoV-2 infection. Looking at the study overall: The input, bulk RNA from unsorted whole blood, was sequenced, and chains were unpaired.

Study-level findings and limits: Matching with VDJdb favored anti-spike CD8 responses (missing private and CD4 specificities).

Individually, cDNA molecules had unique molecular identifiers attached to them. Using its own MiXCR run on the 5' RACE reads, TCRdb lists one record per CDR3 protein. Among about 64,000 distinct CDR3 sequences listed, approximately 10% were seen once. This chain connects TRBV24-1 to TRBJ2-3; D remains ambiguous. The clonotype was recovered from an adult who was a healthcare worker with PCR-confirmed SARS-CoV-2 infection or an uninfected control (not recorded which). The specimen was whole blood, collected at baseline. DNA of the CDR3: TGTGCCACCAGTGATTCGGACGGAGCCACAGATACGCAGTATTTT. This encodes CATSDSDGATDTQYF.